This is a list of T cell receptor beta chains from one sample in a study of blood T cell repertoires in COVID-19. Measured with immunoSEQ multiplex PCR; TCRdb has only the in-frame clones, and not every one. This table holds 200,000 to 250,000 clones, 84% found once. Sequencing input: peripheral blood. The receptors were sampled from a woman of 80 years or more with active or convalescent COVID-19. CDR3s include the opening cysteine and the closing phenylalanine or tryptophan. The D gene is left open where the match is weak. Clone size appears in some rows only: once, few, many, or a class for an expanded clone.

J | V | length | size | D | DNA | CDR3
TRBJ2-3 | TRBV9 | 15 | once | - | TGTGCCAGCAGCGCCCTCACCACAAGCACAGATACGCAGTATTTT | CASSALTTSTDTQYF
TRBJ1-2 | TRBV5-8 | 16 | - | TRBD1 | TGTGCCAGCAGCTTGTCCGGGACAGGAAACCTACGTGGCTACACCTTC | CASSLSGTGNLRGYTF
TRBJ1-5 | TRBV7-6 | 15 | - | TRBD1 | TGTGCCAGCAGCCCACGGACAGGGCCAGGTCAGCCCCAGCATTTT | CASSPRTGPGQPQHF
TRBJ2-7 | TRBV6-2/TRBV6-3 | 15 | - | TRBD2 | TGTGCCAGCAGTAGAAGGTCTAGCGGTTCCTACGAGCAGTACTTC | CASSRRSSGSYEQYF
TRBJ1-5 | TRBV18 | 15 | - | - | TGTGCCAGCTCACCAAGACAGGAGCCAAATCAGCCCCAGCATTTT | CASSPRQEPNQPQHF
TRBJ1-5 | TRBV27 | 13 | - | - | TGTGCCAGCAGTTTGTGGGGGGTGGGGCCCCAGCATTTT | CASSLWGVGPQHF
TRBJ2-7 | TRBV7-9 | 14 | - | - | TGTGCCAGCAGCTTAGGGGGAGGCTACTACGAGCAGTACTTC | CASSLGGGYYEQYF
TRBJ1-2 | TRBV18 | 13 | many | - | TGTGCCAGCTCACCACCCTTTAACTATGGCTACACCTTC | CASSPPFNYGYTF
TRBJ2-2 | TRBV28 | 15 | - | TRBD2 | TGTGCCAGCAACGGACTAGCGGGAGGTATCGGGGAGCTGTTTTTT | CASNGLAGGIGELFF
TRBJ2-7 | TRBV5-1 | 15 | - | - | TGCGCCAGCAGCTTGTATGGGCAGGGGATGTACGAGCAGTACTTC | CASSLYGQGMYEQYF
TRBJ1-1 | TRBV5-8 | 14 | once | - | TGTGCCAGCAGCTTGTTTCACAGGGACACTGAAGCTTTCTTT | CASSLFHRDTEAFF
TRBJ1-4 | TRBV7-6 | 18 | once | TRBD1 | TGTGCCAGCAGCTTAGCTCCCCTCAGGAGGGGGCATAATGAAAAACTGTTTTTT | CASSLAPLRRGHNEKLFF
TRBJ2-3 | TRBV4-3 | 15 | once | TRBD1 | TGCGCCAGCAGCAATGGACAGGGAACGGGAGATACGCAGTATTTT | CASSNGQGTGDTQYF
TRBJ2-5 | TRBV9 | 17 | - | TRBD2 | TGTGCCAGCAGCAGGGGGGGACTAGCGGGAGAGGGAGGGACCCAGTACTTC | CASSRGGLAGEGGTQYF
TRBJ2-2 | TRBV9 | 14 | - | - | TGTGCCAGCAGTCCGGGGACTGTGGCCGGGGAGCTGTTTTTT | CASSPGTVAGELFF
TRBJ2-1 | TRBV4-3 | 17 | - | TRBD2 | TGCGCCAGCAGCCAGATGACTAGCGGGAGCTCCTACAATGAGCAGTTCTTC | CASSQMTSGSSYNEQFF
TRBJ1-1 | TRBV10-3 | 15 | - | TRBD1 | TGTGCCATCAGTGAAGTTGACAGGGGGCTTACTGAAGCTTTCTTT | CAISEVDRGLTEAFF
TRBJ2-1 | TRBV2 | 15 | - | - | TGTGCCAGCAAGGAGGGCTCTAGCTCCTACAATGAGCAGTTCTTC | CASKEGSSSYNEQFF
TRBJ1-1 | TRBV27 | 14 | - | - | TGTGCCAGCAGTTTAATCCAGGGGAACACTGAAGCTTTCTTT | CASSLIQGNTEAFF
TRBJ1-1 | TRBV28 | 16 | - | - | TGTGCCAGCAACACAATATTGGGGGGGGCGAACACTGAAGCTTTCTTT | CASNTILGGANTEAFF
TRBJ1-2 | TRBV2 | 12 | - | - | TGTGCCAGGGGAGAACCTAACTATGGCTACACCTTC | CARGEPNYGYTF
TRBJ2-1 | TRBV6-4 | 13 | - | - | TGTGCCAGCAGTCGGGAATGGGACAATGAGCAGTTCTTC | CASSREWDNEQFF
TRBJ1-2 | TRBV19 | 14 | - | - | TGTGCCAGTAGTATATACTTCGGGGGCTATGGCTACACCTTC | CASSIYFGGYGYTF
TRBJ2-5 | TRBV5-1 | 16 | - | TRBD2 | TGCGCCAGCAGCATACAAGCGGGGGGGCGTGGAGAGACCCAGTACTTC | CASSIQAGGRGETQYF
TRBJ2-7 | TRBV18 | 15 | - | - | TGTGCCAGCTCACCACGGGCGGGGGCCGCCTACGAGCAGTACTTC | CASSPRAGAAYEQYF
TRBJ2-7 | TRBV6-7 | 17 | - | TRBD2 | TGTGCCAGCACCTCGACAGAAGGGACTAGCGGATATTACGAGCAGTACTTC | CASTSTEGTSGYYEQYF
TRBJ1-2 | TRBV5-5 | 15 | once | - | TGTGCCAGCAGCTTGGTCGGCAGGCCAAGCTATGGCTACACCTTC | CASSLVGRPSYGYTF
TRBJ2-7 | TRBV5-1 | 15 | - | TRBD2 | TGCGCCAGCAGCCCCTTGGGACTAGCGGGATTCGAGCAGTACTTC | CASSPLGLAGFEQYF
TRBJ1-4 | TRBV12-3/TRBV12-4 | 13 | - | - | TGTGCCAGCATGGACAGAGCTAATGAAAAACTGTTTTTT | CASMDRANEKLFF
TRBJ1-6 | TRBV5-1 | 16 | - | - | TGCGCCAGCAGAGTGGGAGTGAGCTCCTATAATTCACCCCTCCACTTT | CASRVGVSSYNSPLHF
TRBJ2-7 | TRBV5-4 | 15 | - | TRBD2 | TGTGCCAGCAGCTTCCCTAGCGGGAGCTCCTACGAGCAGTACTTC | CASSFPSGSSYEQYF
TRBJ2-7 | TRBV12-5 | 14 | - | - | TGTGCTAGTGGCCCACACCCAAGCGGGTACGAGCAGTACTTC | CASGPHPSGYEQYF
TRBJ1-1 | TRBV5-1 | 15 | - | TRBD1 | TGCGCCAGCAGCGGGGGGACAGAATATAACACTGAAGCTTTCTTT | CASSGGTEYNTEAFF
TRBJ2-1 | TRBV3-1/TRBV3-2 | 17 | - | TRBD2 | TGTGCCAGCAGCCAAGATTGGGGGACTAGCGGATACAATGAGCAGTTCTTC | CASSQDWGTSGYNEQFF
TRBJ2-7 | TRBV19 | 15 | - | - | TGTGCCAGTAGTATAGATGGCGCCGGGACCTACGAGCAGTACTTC | CASSIDGAGTYEQYF
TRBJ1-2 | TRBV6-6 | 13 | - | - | TGTGCCAGCAGCCCTTCGACAGGAAATGGCTACACCTTC | CASSPSTGNGYTF
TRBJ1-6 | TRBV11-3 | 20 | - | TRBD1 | TGTGCCAGCAGCTTAGATAAGAACCCGGACAGGGAAACGTATAATTCACCCCTCCACTTT | CASSLDKNPDRETYNSPLHF
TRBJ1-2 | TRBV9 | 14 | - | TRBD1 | TGTGCCAGCAGCGTGACGACAGGGGGGTATGGCTACACCTTC | CASSVTTGGYGYTF
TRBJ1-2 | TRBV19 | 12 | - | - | TGTGCCAGTACGAAAAGTTTGAGTGGCTACACCTTC | CASTKSLSGYTF
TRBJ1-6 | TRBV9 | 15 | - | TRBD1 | TGTGCCAGCAGCCCCGAGGACAGGGTGCATTCACCCCTCCACTTT | CASSPEDRVHSPLHF
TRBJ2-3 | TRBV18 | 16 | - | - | TGTGCCAGCTCACCTGTATCCGGTACTCCGCCAGATACGCAGTATTTT | CASSPVSGTPPDTQYF
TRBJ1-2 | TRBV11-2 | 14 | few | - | TGTGCCAGCAGCTCCTGGGACTCCAAGGGAGGCTACACCTTC | CASSSWDSKGGYTF
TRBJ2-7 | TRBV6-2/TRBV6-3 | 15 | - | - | TGTGCCAGCAGTTACTCGATGACTGAAAACTACGAGCAGTACTTC | CASSYSMTENYEQYF
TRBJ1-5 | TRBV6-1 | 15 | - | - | TGTGCCAGCAGTGACGGACAGATGGGTAATCAGCCCCAGCATTTT | CASSDGQMGNQPQHF
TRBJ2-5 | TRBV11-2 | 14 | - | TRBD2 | TGTGCCAGCAGCTTTAGCGGGAGGCAAGAGACCCAGTACTTC | CASSFSGRQETQYF
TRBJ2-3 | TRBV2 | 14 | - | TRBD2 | TGTGCCAGTCTAGCGGGGGTACGCACAGATACGCAGTATTTT | CASLAGVRTDTQYF
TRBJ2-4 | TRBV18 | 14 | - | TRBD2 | TGTGCCAGCTCACGGTCACTAGCGGAAAACATTCAGTACTTC | CASSRSLAENIQYF
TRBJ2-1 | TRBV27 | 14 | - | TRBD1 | TGTGCCAGCAGCGAGGACAGGCGCTACAATGAGCAGTTCTTC | CASSEDRRYNEQFF
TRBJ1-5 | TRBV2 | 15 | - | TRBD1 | TGTGCCAGCAGTGAAGACAGGGGGGTACGTCAGCCCCAGCATTTT | CASSEDRGVRQPQHF
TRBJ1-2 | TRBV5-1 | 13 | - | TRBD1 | TGCGCCAGCAGTACGACAGGGGACTATGGCTACACCTTC | CASSTTGDYGYTF
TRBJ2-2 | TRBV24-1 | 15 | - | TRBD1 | TGTGCCACCAGTGTAGGGACAGAATCCACCGGGGAGCTGTTTTTT | CATSVGTESTGELFF
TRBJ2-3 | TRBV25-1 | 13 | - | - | TGTGCCAGTAACAGGGTAGGGTCAGATACGCAGTATTTT | CASNRVGSDTQYF
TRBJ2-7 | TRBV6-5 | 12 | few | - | TGTGCCACGAGGGACACTTACTACGAGCAGTACTTC | CATRDTYYEQYF
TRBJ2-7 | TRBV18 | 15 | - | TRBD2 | TGTGCCAGCTCACTTTCGACTAGCGGGGTCTACGATTTGTGCTTC | CASSLSTSGVYDLCF
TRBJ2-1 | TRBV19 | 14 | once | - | TGTGCCAGTAGTACGTCAGGGGTATCAAATGAGCAGTTCTTC | CASSTSGVSNEQFF